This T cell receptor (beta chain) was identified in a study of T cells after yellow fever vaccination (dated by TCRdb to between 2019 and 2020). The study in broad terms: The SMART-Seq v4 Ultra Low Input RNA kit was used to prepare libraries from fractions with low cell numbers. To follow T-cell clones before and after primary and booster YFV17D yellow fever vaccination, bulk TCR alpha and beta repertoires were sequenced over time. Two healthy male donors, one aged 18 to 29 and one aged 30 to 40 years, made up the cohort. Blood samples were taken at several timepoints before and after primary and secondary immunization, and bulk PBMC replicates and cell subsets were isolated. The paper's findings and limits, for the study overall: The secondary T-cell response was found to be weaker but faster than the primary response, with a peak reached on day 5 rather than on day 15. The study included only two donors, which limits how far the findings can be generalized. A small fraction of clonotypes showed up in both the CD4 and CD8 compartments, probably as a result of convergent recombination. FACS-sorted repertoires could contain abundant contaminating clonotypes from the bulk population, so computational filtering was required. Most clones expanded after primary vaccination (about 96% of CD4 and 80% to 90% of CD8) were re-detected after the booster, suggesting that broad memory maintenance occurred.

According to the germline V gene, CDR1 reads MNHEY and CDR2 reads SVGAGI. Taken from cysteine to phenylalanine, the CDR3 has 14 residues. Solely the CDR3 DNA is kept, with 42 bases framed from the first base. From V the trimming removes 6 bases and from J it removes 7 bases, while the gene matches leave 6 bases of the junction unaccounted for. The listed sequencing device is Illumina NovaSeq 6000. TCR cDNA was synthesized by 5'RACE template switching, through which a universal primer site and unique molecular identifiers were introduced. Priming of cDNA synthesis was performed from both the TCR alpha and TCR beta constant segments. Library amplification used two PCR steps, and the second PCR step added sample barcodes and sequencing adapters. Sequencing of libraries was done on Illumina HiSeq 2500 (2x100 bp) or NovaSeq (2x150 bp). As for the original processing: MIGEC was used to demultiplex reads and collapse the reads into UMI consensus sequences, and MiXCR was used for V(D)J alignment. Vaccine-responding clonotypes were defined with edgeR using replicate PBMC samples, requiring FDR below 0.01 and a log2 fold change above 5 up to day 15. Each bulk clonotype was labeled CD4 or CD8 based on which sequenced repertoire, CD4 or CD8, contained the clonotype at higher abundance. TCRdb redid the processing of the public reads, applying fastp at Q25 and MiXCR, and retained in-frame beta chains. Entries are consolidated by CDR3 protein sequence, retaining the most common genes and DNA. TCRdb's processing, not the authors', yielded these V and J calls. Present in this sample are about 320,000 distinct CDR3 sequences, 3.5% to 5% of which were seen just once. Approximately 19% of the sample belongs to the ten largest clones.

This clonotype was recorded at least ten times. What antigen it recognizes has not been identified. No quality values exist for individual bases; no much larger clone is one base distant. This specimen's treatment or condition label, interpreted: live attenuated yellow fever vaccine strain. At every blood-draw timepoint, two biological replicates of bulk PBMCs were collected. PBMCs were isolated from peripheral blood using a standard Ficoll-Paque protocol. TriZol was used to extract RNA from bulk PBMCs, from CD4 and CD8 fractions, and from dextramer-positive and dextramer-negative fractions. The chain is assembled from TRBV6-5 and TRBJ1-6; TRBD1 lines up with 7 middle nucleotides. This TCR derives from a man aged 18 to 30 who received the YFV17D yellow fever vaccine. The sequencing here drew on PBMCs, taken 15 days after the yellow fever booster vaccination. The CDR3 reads CASRRQGWNSPLHF. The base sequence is TGTGCCAGCAGAAGACAGGGTTGGAATTCACCCCTCCACTTT.